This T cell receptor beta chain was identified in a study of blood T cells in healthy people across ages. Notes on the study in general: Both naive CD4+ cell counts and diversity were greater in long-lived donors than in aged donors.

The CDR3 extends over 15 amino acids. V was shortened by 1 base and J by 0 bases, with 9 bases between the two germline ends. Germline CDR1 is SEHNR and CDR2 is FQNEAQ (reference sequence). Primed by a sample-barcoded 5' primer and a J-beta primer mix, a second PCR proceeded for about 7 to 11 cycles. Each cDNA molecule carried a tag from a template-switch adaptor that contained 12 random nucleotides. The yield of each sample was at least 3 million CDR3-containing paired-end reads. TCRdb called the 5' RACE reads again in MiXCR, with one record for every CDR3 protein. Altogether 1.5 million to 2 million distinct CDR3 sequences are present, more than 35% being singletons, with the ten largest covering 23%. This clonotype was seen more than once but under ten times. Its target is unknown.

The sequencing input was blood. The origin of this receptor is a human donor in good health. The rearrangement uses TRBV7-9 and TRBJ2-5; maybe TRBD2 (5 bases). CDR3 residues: CASSLELDYQETQYF. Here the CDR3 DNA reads TGTGCCAGCAGCTTAGAGTTGGACTACCAAGAGACCCAGTACTTC.